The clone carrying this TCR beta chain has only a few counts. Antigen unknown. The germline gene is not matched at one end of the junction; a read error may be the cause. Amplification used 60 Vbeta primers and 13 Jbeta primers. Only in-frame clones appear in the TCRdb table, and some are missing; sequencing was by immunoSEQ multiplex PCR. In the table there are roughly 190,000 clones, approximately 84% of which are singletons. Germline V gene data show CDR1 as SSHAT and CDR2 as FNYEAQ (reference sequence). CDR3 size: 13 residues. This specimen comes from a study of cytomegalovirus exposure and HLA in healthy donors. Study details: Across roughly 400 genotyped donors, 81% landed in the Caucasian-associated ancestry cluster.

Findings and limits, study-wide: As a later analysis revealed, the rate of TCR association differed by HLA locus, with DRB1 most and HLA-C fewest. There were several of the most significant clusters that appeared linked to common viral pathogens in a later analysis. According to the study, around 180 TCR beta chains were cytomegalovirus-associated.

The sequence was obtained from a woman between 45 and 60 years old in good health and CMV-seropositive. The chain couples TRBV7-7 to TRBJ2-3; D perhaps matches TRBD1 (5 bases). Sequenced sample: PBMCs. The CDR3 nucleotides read TGTGCTAGCAGCTACGACAGTTCAGATACGCAGTATTTT. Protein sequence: CASSYDSSDTQYF. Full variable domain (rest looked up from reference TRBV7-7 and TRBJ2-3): GAGVSQSPRYKVTKRGQDVTLRCDPISSHATLYWYQQALGQGPEFLTYFNYEAQPDKSGLPSDRFSAERPEGSISTLTIQRTEQRDSAMYRCASSYDSSDTQYFGPGTRLTVL.